The 20 T cell receptor beta chains below all came from one sample that was sequenced in a study of cytomegalovirus exposure and HLA in healthy donors. The method was immunoSEQ multiplex PCR; TCRdb's version includes in-frame clones alone and lacks a portion of them. The sample includes 160,000 or so clones, approximately 90% of them seen just once. What was sequenced was PBMCs. The receptor set was obtained from a man aged 18 to 30 in good health and CMV-seronegative.

This clone is a singleton in its sample. J is TRBJ2-5 and V is TRBV6-1, with no clear D. V was cut by 2 bases and J by 1 base, with 5 bases left in between. This CDR3 region has 13 residues. The V gene's germline CDR1 is MNHNS and CDR2 SASEGT. The CDR3 DNA follows: TGTGCCAGCAGTGAACAGCGCCAAGAGACCCAGTACTTC. Protein product: CASSEQRQETQYF.

The chain employs TRBV28 and TRBJ1-2; 10 bases fit TRBD1. Germline lookup yields CDR1 MDHEN and CDR2 SYDVKM. This CDR3 comprises 15 residues. After removal of 4 bases from V and 4 bases from J, the junction contained 6 bases not matched to a gene. The chain's CDR3 is CASSSRQGAGYGYTF. The CDR3 DNA follows: TGTGCCAGCAGTTCAAGACAGGGGGCCGGCTATGGCTACACCTTC.

The J gene is TRBJ2-5, the V gene TRBV5-6; the D gene is possibly TRBD1 (6 bases). The CDR3 has 15 amino acids. The germline CDR1 and CDR2 sequences are SGHDT and YYEEEE. The V and J ends lost 4 bases and 0 bases respectively, with 13 bases between them. CDR3 amino acids: CASSERTEYQETQYF. The CDR3 bases are TGTGCCAGCAGCGAGCGGACAGAGTACCAAGAGACCCAGTACTTC.

The CDR3 spells CASSWGQEANEKLFF. In nucleotides, the CDR3 is TGTGCCAGTAGTTGGGGACAGGAAGCTAATGAAAAACTGTTTTTT. The V gene is TRBV19, the J gene TRBJ1-4, with TRBD1 identical over 8 bases. CDR3 size: 15 residues. J lost 3 bases, V lost 5 bases, and 5 bases had no gene match. CDR1 is LNHDA and CDR2 is SQIVND in the germline V gene (reference sequence).

This clone was counted once. V gene TRBV9 combines with J gene TRBJ2-1, with 9 bases identical to TRBD2. Germline V gene data show CDR1 as SGDLS and CDR2 as YYNGEE. J was trimmed by 2 bases and V by 0 bases; bases with no gene match: 3. The CDR3 length is 16 residues. The CDR3 here is CASSVGASGAYNEQFF. For the CDR3, the DNA is TGTGCCAGCAGCGTAGGGGCTAGCGGGGCCTACAATGAGCAGTTCTTC.

The chain employs TRBV6-5 and TRBJ2-1, with D maybe TRBD1 (5 bases). The germline V gene has CDR1 MNHEY and CDR2 SVGAGI. CDR3 length equals 13 residues. V gave up 2 bases and J gave up 5 bases, with 7 bases separating them. In nucleotides, the CDR3 is TGTGCCAGCAGTTACAGGACAAACAATGAGCAGTTCTTC. It is translated as CASSYRTNNEQFF.

In nucleotides, the CDR3 is TGCGCCAGCAGTGATATGACTAGCGGGGGGATCACAGATACGCAGTATTTT. It yields the protein CASSDMTSGGITDTQYF. This rearrangement joins TRBV10-2 to TRBJ2-3; TRBD2 matches at 13 bases. The CDR3 is 17 residues long. Germline V gives CDR1 WSHSY, CDR2 SAAADI. J lost 2 bases, V lost 3 bases, and 5 bases had no gene match.

The chain links TRBV6-1 to TRBJ1-1; D is uncertain. Deletions cut 7 bases from V and 1 base from J, with 4 bases between. The germline CDR1 and CDR2 sequences are MNHNS and SASEGT. The CDR3 sequence is 11 residues long. In DNA form, the CDR3 reads TGTGCCAGCATAGCGAACACTGAAGCTTTCTTT. It yields the protein CASIANTEAFF.

The chain links TRBV13 to TRBJ1-1; 9 positions agree with TRBD1. Germline loops: CDR1 PRHDT, CDR2 FYEKMQ (reference sequence). Trimming cost V 1 base and J 5 bases; bases outside gene matches: 5. The CDR3 has 15 amino acids. The CDR3 loop is CASSLAGQGMTEAFF. For the CDR3, the DNA is TGTGCCAGCAGCTTAGCCGGACAGGGGATGACTGAAGCTTTCTTT.

The V and J genes are TRBV5-1 and TRBJ1-6, with 8 bases lining up with TRBD1. The ends lost 5 bases at V and 6 bases at J; junction bases unmatched: 10. This CDR3 is 16 amino acids long. Germline V CDR1 and CDR2: SGHRS, YFSETQ. DNA for the CDR3: TGCGCCAGCAGATCCTCAGGGGGCCCCGGTAATTCACCCCTCCACTTT. As protein: CASRSSGGPGNSPLHF. The full variable domain, completed using reference TRBV5-1 and TRBJ1-6, is KAGVTQTPRYLIKTRGQQVTLSCSPISGHRSVSWYQQTPGQGLQFLFEYFSETQRNKGNFPGRFSGRQFSNSRSEMNVSTLELGDSALYLCASRSSGGPGNSPLHFGNGTRLTVT.

The chain is built from TRBV6-1 and TRBJ2-3; D is perhaps TRBD1 (5 bases). Germline V CDR1 and CDR2: MNHNS, SASEGT. The CDR3 is 14 residues long. The ends were cut back, 7 bases at V and 2 bases at J, with 13 bases in the middle. The DNA for the CDR3 is TGTGCCAGCATCGCAGGGTTTTCCACAGATACGCAGTATTTT. Its translation is CASIAGFSTDTQYF.

The gene calls are TRBV27 and TRBJ1-1; weak D call: TRBD1 (6 bases). Germline loops: CDR1 MNHEY, CDR2 SMNVEV (reference sequence). Trimming took 2 bases from V and 1 from J, leaving 11 bases between them. This CDR3 comprises 15 residues. DNA for the CDR3: TGTGCCAGCAGTTTACAGGGGACGAGGAACACTGAAGCTTTCTTT. This encodes CASSLQGTRNTEAFF.

The chain couples TRBV6-1 to TRBJ2-2; D perhaps matches TRBD1 (5 bases). Germline CDR1 reads MNHNS; CDR2 reads SASEGT. Trimming removed 2 bases from V and 7 bases from J, with 11 bases in between. The CDR3 runs 14 residues. In nucleotides, the CDR3 is TGTGCCAGCAGTGAAAACAGGAAGGGCGGGGAGCTGTTTTTT. Translating gives CASSENRKGGELFF.

J is TRBJ2-1 and V is TRBV6-5; tentatively, D is TRBD1 (6 bases). V was shortened by 6 bases and J by 9 bases, with 12 bases between the two germline ends. This CDR3 has 12 amino acids. Germline V gene lookup returns CDR1 MNHEY and CDR2 SVGAGI. CDR3 sequence: CASRPGDSEQFF. The DNA for the CDR3 is TGTGCCAGCAGGCCAGGGGATAGTGAGCAGTTCTTC.

The chain employs TRBV2 and TRBJ2-1; 11 positions agree with TRBD2. Germline V gives CDR1 SNHLY, CDR2 FYNNEI. The CDR3 is 14 amino acids. Unmatched junction bases numbered 3, after V lost 7 bases and J lost 4 bases. CDR3 sequence reads: CASKTSGDYNEQFF. CDR3 DNA sequence: TGTGCCAGCAAGACTAGCGGGGATTACAATGAGCAGTTCTTC.

The V and J genes are TRBV6-1 and TRBJ1-5; D call uncertain. The V gene's germline CDR1 is MNHNS and CDR2 SASEGT. The ends were cut back, 3 bases at V and 6 bases at J, with 12 bases in the middle. CDR3 length: 14 amino acids. DNA for the CDR3: TGTGCCAGCAGTGATTCGGGGTTCGGTCAGCCCCAGCATTTT. Translation gives CASSDSGFGQPQHF.

This clone was detected a few times. The chain combines TRBV7-2 with TRBJ1-5; the D is unclear. Trimming left V 5 bases short and J 3 bases short, with 5 bases between. CDR3 length: 12 residues. Germline V gene data show CDR1 as SGHTA and CDR2 as FQGNSA. The CDR3 bases are TGTGCCAGCAGCGTGTACAATCAGCCCCAGCATTTT. Residues: CASSVYNQPQHF. Complete variable domain (other parts from reference TRBV7-2 and TRBJ1-5): GAGVSQSPSNKVTEKGKDVELRCDPISGHTALYWYRQSLGQGLEFLIYFQGNSAPDKSGLPSDRFSAERTGGSVSTLTIQRTQQEDSAVYLCASSVYNQPQHFGDGTRLSIL.

The chain carries TRBV6-5 and TRBJ2-1, with 10 bases fitting TRBD2. Germline V lookup: CDR1 MNHEY, CDR2 SVGAGI. This CDR3 contains 13 residues. V was pared by 6 bases and J by 8 bases, with 4 bases of the junction left unmatched. CDR3 in amino acids: CASRAGGPYEQFF. Here the CDR3 DNA reads TGTGCCAGCAGAGCGGGAGGGCCCTATGAGCAGTTCTTC.

This clone turned up a few times. J is TRBJ1-5 and V is TRBV27; D remains ambiguous. Trimming stripped 6 bases from V and 5 bases from J, with 2 bases between. Germline CDR1 reads MNHEY; CDR2 reads SMNVEV (reference sequence). This CDR3 contains 10 residues. The CDR3 reads CASSYQPQHF. In nucleotides, the CDR3 is TGTGCCAGCAGCTATCAGCCCCAGCATTTT.

This clone was seen just once. The chain recombines TRBV11-2 with TRBJ1-1; D might be TRBD1 (5 bases). This CDR3 region has 14 residues. V shed 1 base and J shed 6 bases, with 12 bases lying between them. Per germline, CDR1 SGHAT and CDR2 FQNNGV. CDR3 DNA sequence: TGTGCCAGCAGCTTAGTAGGGGTAGGGGCTGAAGCTTTCTTT. Its translation is CASSLVGVGAEAFF.